The clone carrying this T cell receptor (beta chain) was detected ten times or more. Its specificity is unknown. This sample is part of a study of CD8 T cells in ankylosing spondylitis. Libraries of TCR beta came from quantitative 5'-RACE with molecular barcodes. TCRdb analysed the 5' RACE reads with MiXCR anew, one entry per CDR3 protein. The sample comprises some 150,000 distinct CDR3 sequences, around 10% of which are singletons, and 3.5% to 5% rests with the top ten. Findings and caveats of the study: Seemingly characteristic of ankylosing spondylitis blood was a TCR beta motif consisting of about 8 highly homologous variants.

The V gene lost 2 bases and the J gene lost 9 bases, with 11 bases spanning the gap. Germline CDR1 is KGHSH and CDR2 is LQKENI. The CDR3 is made up of 14 amino acids. Sequences were obtained from blood, either unsorted or a sorted T cell fraction (not recorded which). The clonotype comes from a female donor with ankylosing spondylitis or in good health (not recorded which). The chain couples TRBV18 to TRBJ1-6, with D unclear. The CDR3 sequence: CASSPKLDASPLHF. CDR3 DNA sequence: TGTGCCAGCTCACCAAAACTCGATGCTTCACCCCTCCACTTT.